This is a list of T cell receptor beta chains from one sample in a study of blood T cell repertoires in COVID-19. The method was immunoSEQ multiplex PCR; TCRdb's version includes in-frame clones alone and lacks a portion of them. This sample has nearly 200,000 clones; roughly nine tenths occur once, and the top ten carry 0.75% to 0.95%. The sequencing input was peripheral blood. The receptors stem from a woman aged 70-85 years with acute or convalescent COVID-19. CDR3s leave out the opening cysteine and the closing phenylalanine or tryptophan. The D gene is left open where the match is weak. A clone size is listed for some rows: how often the clone was seen (once, few, many), or a class if it is expanded.

cdr3_length,v_call,clone_size,d_call,cdr3_aa
13,TRBV13,few,-,ASSLSGSYNSPLH
13,TRBV7-8,few,-,ASSLGSASRDEQY
12,TRBV10-2,-,TRBD1,ASSTGGWSSPLH
12,TRBV5-1,-,-,ASSLSRGDTEAF
13,TRBV6-5,-,-,ATHMGQGPNYGYT
13,TRBV5-1,-,-,ASSLGSLMNTEAF
13,TRBV6-5,-,TRBD1,ASSYPGQGIHIQY
13,TRBV14,-,TRBD2,ASSAPGLAWNEQF
14,TRBV19,-,TRBD1,ASRPRLGTGWGTQY
11,TRBV27,-,TRBD1,ASSFYRGLGYT
13,TRBV7-2,-,-,ASSARAGGINGYT
13,TRBV4-3,-,-,ASSQAAGAAHEQY
15,TRBV28,-,TRBD2,ASSFTPGLAGGNEQF
13,TRBV18,few,-,ASSPEMNSNQPQH
14,TRBV3-1/TRBV3-2,-,-,ASSQDGRRKNTEAF
13,TRBV5-8,-,-,ASSLGTADNQPQH
11,TRBV12-3/TRBV12-4,once,-,ASSFKWNTEAF
14,TRBV3-1/TRBV3-2,once,TRBD2,ASSLSGSRFYNEQF
15,TRBV18,-,-,ASSPAERVATNEKLF
13,TRBV7-3,-,-,ASSLTPGSDTEAF
11,TRBV12-3/TRBV12-4,-,-,ASSLTVSYEQY
12,TRBV6-1,-,TRBD1,ASSEGGQYYEQY
17,TRBV5-4,-,-,ASSLRVQGLVILRETQY
12,TRBV5-1,-,-,ASSFGTTYNEQF
14,TRBV7-6,-,-,ASSPQGRGDWAEAF
11,TRBV7-9,-,TRBD1,ASSFGTGDGYT
11,TRBV5-1,-,-,ASSLDRNTEAF
12,TRBV7-9,-,TRBD1,ASSLDRGREKLF
13,TRBV6-5,-,TRBD1,ASSYKGQGTYEQY
12,TRBV5-4,-,-,ASSKGQMNTEAF
13,TRBV29-1,few,TRBD1,SVGGKTGAEGAQY
10,TRBV11-2,-,-,ASSFGGRGAF
12,TRBV2,once,TRBD1,ASRGTGVEEKLF
9,TRBV6-5,-,TRBD2,AARGVDTQY
12,TRBV5-6,-,-,ASSLRQGRTEAF
16,TRBV9,-,-,ASSVEASTRDPAYGYT
13,TRBV4-2,-,-,ASSQDSTSRPEQF
11,TRBV11-3,-,-,ASSPRVAGELF
15,TRBV21-1,-,-,ASSKTRTSGDTDTQY
12,TRBV9,-,-,ASSVGSDSYEQY
11,TRBV6-5,once,TRBD1,ASSFDRAGELF
17,TRBV7-9,-,-,ASSLRGAIGRATNEKLF
13,TRBV11-3,-,TRBD1,ASSYPGDRAYEQY
16,TRBV5-6,-,TRBD1,ASSLGTGSVIAQETQY
13,TRBV2,-,TRBD1,ASSASGTGSREQF
10,TRBV29-1,-,-,SVVTVQETQY
12,TRBV11-3,-,TRBD2,ASGGGARTGELF
12,TRBV7-9,-,-,ASSSDRSSRGYT
13,TRBV6-5,few,-,ASSYGAAAGNTIY
13,TRBV5-1,-,-,ASSSDRTVYNEQF
10,TRBV7-8,-,-,ASSFNTGAQY